This T cell receptor (beta chain) was identified during a study of cytomegalovirus exposure and HLA in healthy donors. The V gene lost 2 bases and the J gene lost 1 base, with 5 bases spanning the gap. The CDR3 sequence is 13 residues long. The V gene's germline CDR1 is MNHEY and CDR2 SVGAGI. With 60 Vbeta and 13 Jbeta primers, the PCR was carried out. Libraries were prepared by immunoSEQ multiplex PCR; TCRdb keeps only in-frame clonotypes and omits some of them. Of around 190,000 clones listed, around 80% are singletons. This clone appeared a few times. This clonotype was sampled from a girl aged 2-10 years in good health and CMV-seropositive. The sequenced material came from PBMCs. This chain joins TRBV6-5 and TRBJ1-1; D is uncertain. The DNA of the CDR3 is TGTGCCAGCAGTTACCTGAGGAACACTGAAGCTTTCTTT. It translates to CASSYLRNTEAFF.